The TCR beta chain described here comes from a study of blood T cell repertoires in COVID-19. Study background: Samples of COVID-19 (acute and convalescent) were obtained from the United States, Italy and Spain. Sample material is recorded as cDNA or gDNA derived from T cells, B-cell-depleted T cells, or PBMCs.

Authors' analysis steps: Reference gene primer amplification gave nucleated cell count estimates. Repertoires were generated with immunoSEQ multiplex PCR, while TCRdb's copy carries only in-frame clones and drops some. That table gives V, J and clone size, and the DNA gave D and trimming. The data hold about 210,000 clones, with around 83% observed a single time. Germline V gene data show CDR1 as LNHDA and CDR2 as SQIVND (reference sequence). The CDR3 spans 18 residues. V gave up 5 bases and J gave up 1 base, with 23 bases separating them. This receptor was taken from a man between 35 and 55 years old who had recovered from COVID-19. Specimen: peripheral blood. The chain employs TRBV19 and TRBJ1-1; a weak D match, TRBD1 (5 bases). Written as DNA, the CDR3 is TGTGCCAGTAGTCGTGACCAAACCGCAGGGTTTTGGAACACTGAAGCTTTCTTT. This gives the protein CASSRDQTAGFWNTEAFF. The variable domain in full, completed from reference TRBV19 and TRBJ1-1, reads DGGITQSPKYLFRKEGQNVTLSCEQNLNHDAMYWYRQDPGQGLRLIYYSQIVNDFQKGDIAEGYSVSREKKESFPLTVTSAQKNPTAFYLCASSRDQTAGFWNTEAFFGQGTRLTVV.